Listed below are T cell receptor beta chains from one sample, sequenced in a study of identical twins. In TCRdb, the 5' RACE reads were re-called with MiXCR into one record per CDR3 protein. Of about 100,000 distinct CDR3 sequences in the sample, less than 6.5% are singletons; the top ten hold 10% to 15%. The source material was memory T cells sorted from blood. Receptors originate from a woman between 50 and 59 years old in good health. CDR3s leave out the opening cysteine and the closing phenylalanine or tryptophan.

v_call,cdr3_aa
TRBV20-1,SARGPKREAPHNEQF
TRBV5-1,ASSPQRGPGETQY
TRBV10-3,AASKAVNTEAF
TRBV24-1,ATSSGKADTQY
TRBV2,ASSGDIEQF
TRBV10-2,ASSEIGVPTDTQY
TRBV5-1,ASHGGPSYEQY
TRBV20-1,SAFIPGSQQPQH
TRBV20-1,SANSDRIYTEAF
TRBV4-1,ASSQEPGSNQPQH
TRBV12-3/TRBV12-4,ASSWVSSYGYT
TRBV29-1,STREGETQY
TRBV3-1,ASSQVGGSEQY
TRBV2,ASRAGGYEQF
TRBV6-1,ASSEAEHQPQH
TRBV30,AGTSEIWNEQF
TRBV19,ASSIQLTSANEQF
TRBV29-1,SVDQGSETQY
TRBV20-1,SARGSGEQPQH
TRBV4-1,ASSPGLAGIYEQF
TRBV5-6,ASSPQGLGNTEAF
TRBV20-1,SARAPGLAGIQETQY
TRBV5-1,ASSALWGNPGPEAETQY
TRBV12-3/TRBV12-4,ASSSRDTRIKLF
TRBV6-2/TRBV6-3,ASSYGYGGNQPQH
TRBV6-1,ASSARQGESSEQY
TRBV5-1,ASAKGGLPSYNEQF
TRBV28,ASSFATSGGDTQY
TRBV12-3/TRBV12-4,ATSRRGRTDTQY
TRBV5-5,ASSTGLVDLETQY
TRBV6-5,ASSYSNNAIMNTEAF
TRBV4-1,ASSQEVAGLWADEQF
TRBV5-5,ASSLQAVNTEAF
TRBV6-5,ASSYERGRGMNTEAF
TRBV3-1,ASSHLPGQGARGYT
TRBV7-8,ASSIQRLLSGANVLT
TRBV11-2,ASSLAGGFDNEQF
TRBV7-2,ASSYGWKGNEQF
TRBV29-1,SVSGGPNYGYT
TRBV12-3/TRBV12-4,ASSFGRERETQY
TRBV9,ASSVKDLANTEAF
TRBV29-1,SVAGQADQGQF
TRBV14,ASSLRTGFSGNTIY
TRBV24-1,ATSDAPGQGVYNEQF
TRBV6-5,ASRSLVTDTQY
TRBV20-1,SASGLAGGTTGELF
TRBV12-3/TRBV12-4,ASSPDPAGEKLF
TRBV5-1,ASSLRQDTGELF
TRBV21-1,ARGVADKLH
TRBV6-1,ASTPAPGRRTDTQY
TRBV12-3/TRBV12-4,ASSPRLEQF
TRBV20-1,SASTGTSYNEQF
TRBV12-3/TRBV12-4,ASSLGAGQPQH
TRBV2,ASKRDRGLNIQY
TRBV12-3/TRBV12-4,ASSVARPAYNEQF
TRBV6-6,ASSEGTANTEAF